Below are 29 T cell receptor beta chains sequenced from a single sample in a study of blood T cell repertoires in COVID-19. The assay was immunoSEQ multiplex PCR, and TCRdb's table has in-frame clones only and misses some. The table has 50,000 to 65,000 clones, about two thirds seen once. Sequenced sample: peripheral blood. Source of these receptors: a woman between 70 and 85 years old with COVID-19, enrolled during active disease.

This clone has a handful of counts. The chain joins TRBV28 to TRBJ1-5; the match to TRBD1 covers 9 bases. The CDR3 consists of 18 residues. CDR1 MDHEN and CDR2 SYDVKM come from the germline V gene. The ends lost 3 bases at V and 6 bases at J; junction bases unmatched: 15. The CDR3 bases are TGTGCCAGCAGTTTCTCACGTCGAAAACAGGGGGCAGTTCAGCCCCAGCATTTT. Translation gives CASSFSRRKQGAVQPQHF.

The chain recombines TRBV19 with TRBJ2-2, with a weak D call TRBD1 (6 bases). The CDR3 contains 14 residues. CDR1 LNHDA and CDR2 SQIVND come from the germline V gene (reference sequence). V was pared by 6 bases and J by 4 bases, with 12 bases between. The CDR3 DNA sequence: TGTGCCAGTAGCCCGACAGGAGTCACCGGGGAGCTGTTTTTT. As protein: CASSPTGVTGELFF.

The chain links TRBV7-9 to TRBJ2-1; D remains unclear. V dropped 5 bases and J dropped 8 bases, with 7 bases sitting between them. Looked up from germline, CDR1 is SEHNR and CDR2 is FQNEAQ (reference sequence). CDR3 size: 11 residues. The CDR3 DNA is TGTGCCAGCAGCGTCACACATGAGCAGTTCTTC. This sequence encodes CASSVTHEQFF.

The rearrangement joins TRBV6-5 to TRBJ2-7, with TRBD1 matching over 9 bases. Germline values: CDR1 MNHEY, CDR2 SVGAGI. The CDR3 length is 13 residues. J gave up 5 bases and V 6 bases, and 5 bases lay outside the gene matches. The CDR3 region has the DNA TGTGCCAGCAGCCGGGACAGGGATAACGAGCAGTACTTC. Amino acid sequence: CASSRDRDNEQYF.

This sequence joins TRBV27 and TRBJ2-7, with TRBD1 matching over 7 bases. The CDR3 extends over 14 amino acids. V was clipped by 5 bases and J by 5 bases; unmatched bases: 9. Germline CDR1 and CDR2: MNHEY and SMNVEV (reference sequence). The CDR3 sequence: CASSPWDSPNEQYV. For the CDR3, the DNA is TGTGCCAGCAGTCCATGGGACAGCCCCAACGAGCAGTACGTC.

The chain couples TRBV9 to TRBJ2-3; 8 nucleotides align to TRBD1. Germline assignment: CDR1 SGDLS and CDR2 YYNGEE. V was clipped by 1 base and J by 5 bases; unmatched bases: 3. The CDR3 consists of 14 residues. CDR3 bases: TGTGCCAGCAGCGTACAGGGGGCAATAGATACGCAGTATTTT. It is translated as CASSVQGAIDTQYF.

The rearrangement uses TRBV19 and TRBJ1-2; perhaps TRBD1 as D (6 bases). Looked up from germline, CDR1 is LNHDA and CDR2 is SQIVND (reference sequence). V lost 5 bases, J lost 2 bases, and 9 bases lay in between. The CDR3 runs 13 residues. CDR3 amino acids: CASSQTGNYGYTF. As DNA, the CDR3 is TGTGCCAGTAGTCAAACAGGGAACTATGGCTACACCTTC.

The V gene is TRBV10-1, the J gene TRBJ1-2; no clear D. Trimming shortened V by 10 bases and J by 2 bases, and 11 bases separated the two germline ends. Germline V gene data show CDR1 as WNHNN and CDR2 as SYGVQD (reference sequence). This CDR3 comprises 12 residues. In nucleotides, the CDR3 is TGCGCCACTGTCCCGACAAACTATGGCTACACCTTC. Amino acids: CATVPTNYGYTF.

The CDR3 sequence is CASSYSYGRRYEQYV. The CDR3 DNA reads TGTGCCAGCAGTTACTCGTACGGGAGGAGATACGAGCAGTACGTC. The V gene is TRBV6-5, the J gene TRBJ2-7; TRBD2 matches 7 bases. The CDR3 is made up of 15 amino acids. Germline CDR1 and CDR2: MNHEY and SVGAGI. J gave up 4 bases and V 0 bases, and 6 bases lay outside the gene matches.

The chain couples TRBV5-5 to TRBJ1-2, with D possibly TRBD1 on 5 matching bases. Per germline, CDR1 SGHKS and CDR2 YYEKEE (reference sequence). The CDR3 length is 15 residues. V was shortened by 6 bases and J by 3 bases, with 18 bases between the two germline ends. CDR3 sequence: CASTDSLASYYGYTF. In nucleotides, the CDR3 is TGTGCCAGCACCGACAGTCTCGCTTCTTACTATGGCTACACCTTC.

This clone has just a few counts. The rearrangement links TRBV3-1 (or the pseudogene TRBV3-2) to TRBJ1-2; D is unclear. Germline values: CDR1 LGHDT, CDR2 YNNKEL (reference sequence). The CDR3 is 13 amino acids. Trimming left V 2 bases short and J 7 bases short, with 11 bases between. CDR3 sequence: CASSQSVLSGYTF. CDR3 coding DNA: TGTGCCAGCAGCCAATCCGTCCTCTCTGGCTACACCTTC.

This chain links TRBV7-2 with TRBJ2-5, with 7 bases matching TRBD2. CDR1 is SGHTA and CDR2 is FQGNSA in the germline V gene. Trimming at V came to 5 bases and at J to 10 bases, leaving 10 bases not matched to a gene. CDR3 length: 13 amino acids. The CDR3 DNA reads TGTGCCAGCAGCCCCCCCGGGGGAGGGGACCAGTACTTC. It yields the protein CASSPPGGGDQYF. The variable domain in full, with the rest retrieved from reference TRBV7-2 and TRBJ2-5, is GAGVSQSPSNKVTEKGKDVELRCDPISGHTALYWYRQSLGQGLEFLIYFQGNSAPDKSGLPSDRFSAERTGGSVSTLTIQRTQQEDSAVYLCASSPPGGGDQYFGPGTRLLVL.

The genes are TRBV7-2 and TRBJ2-1; 9 nucleotides align to TRBD1. In germline, CDR1 is SGHTA, CDR2 FQGNSA. Losses at the gene ends were 2 bases for V and 5 bases for J; bases not matched to a gene: 7. The CDR3 spans 16 residues. This chain's CDR3 is CASSLRGQGSHNEQFF. DNA for the CDR3: TGTGCCAGCAGCTTAAGGGGACAGGGATCCCACAATGAGCAGTTCTTC.

The chain carries TRBV7-9 and TRBJ2-7, with 8 bases that match TRBD1. V lost 3 bases to trimming and J lost 6 bases; unmatched junction nucleotides: 10. CDR3 length: 15 residues. The germline V gene encodes CDR1 SEHNR and CDR2 FQNEAQ (reference sequence). The CDR3: CASSLLKGQGVEQYF. In DNA form, the CDR3 reads TGTGCCAGCAGCTTGCTTAAAGGACAGGGAGTCGAGCAGTACTTC.

This clone was observed a handful of times. V and J are TRBV18 and TRBJ1-6; D perhaps matches TRBD1 (6 bases). The V gene lost 3 bases and the J gene lost 5 bases, with 11 bases spanning the gap. Germline V lookup: CDR1 KGHSH, CDR2 LQKENI. This CDR3 region has 15 residues. The CDR3: CASSPETGDNSPLHF. The CDR3 DNA is TGTGCCAGCTCACCCGAGACAGGAGATAATTCACCCCTCCACTTT.

The chain is built from TRBV12-5 and TRBJ2-2; D unresolved. Germline CDR1 and CDR2: LGHNT and FRNRAP. The CDR3 has 11 amino acids. Between the trimmed V and J ends, which lost 5 bases and 9 bases, there was a span of 7 bases. Here the CDR3 reads CASGTYRELFF. The DNA of the CDR3 is TGTGCTAGTGGTACCTACCGGGAGCTGTTTTTT.

This clone was recorded a few times. The V call is TRBV19, the J call TRBJ1-5; D ambiguous. This CDR3 has 14 amino acids. V was cut by 1 base and J by 4 bases, with 8 bases left in between. The germline V gene has CDR1 LNHDA and CDR2 SQIVND (reference sequence). DNA of the CDR3: TGTGCCAGTAGTATAGGTGGCAGGAATCAGCCCCAGCATTTT. It is translated as CASSIGGRNQPQHF. The full variable domain, its missing parts supplied by reference TRBV19 and TRBJ1-5, is DGGITQSPKYLFRKEGQNVTLSCEQNLNHDAMYWYRQDPGQGLRLIYYSQIVNDFQKGDIAEGYSVSREKKESFPLTVTSAQKNPTAFYLCASSIGGRNQPQHFGDGTRLSIL.

The rearrangement joins TRBV27 to TRBJ1-1; tentative D call: TRBD1 (5 bases). V lost 3 bases and J lost 7, with 12 bases in between. Germline V gene sequence: CDR1 MNHEY, CDR2 SMNVEV (reference sequence). The CDR3 consists of 13 residues. This CDR3 reads CASSLLGVGEAFF. The CDR3 nucleotides are TGTGCCAGCAGTTTGTTAGGGGTGGGTGAAGCTTTCTTT.

The V gene is TRBV19, the J gene TRBJ1-2, with TRBD1 matching 8 bases. Unmatched junction bases numbered 10, after V lost 8 bases and J lost 8 bases. Germline CDR1 and CDR2: LNHDA and SQIVND (reference sequence). The CDR3 runs to 13 residues. CDR3 coding DNA: TGTGCCAGTGATAATCGCAGGGGGCAGGGCTACACCTTC. Encoded protein: CASDNRRGQGYTF.

The V and J genes are TRBV7-9 and TRBJ1-2; D perhaps matches TRBD1 (5 bases). The germline V and J ends were trimmed by 5 bases and 8 bases, with 15 bases remaining between them. The CDR3 consists of 13 residues. Per the germline V gene, CDR1 is SEHNR and CDR2 is FQNEAQ (reference sequence). The CDR3 nucleotides read TGTGCCAGCAGCACCACAGGTCCGGAAGGCTACACCTTC. Its protein product is CASSTTGPEGYTF.

This clone was found a few times. The rearrangement links TRBV11-3 to TRBJ2-4; TRBD2 matches 7 bases. The CDR3 covers 16 residues. Germline assignment: CDR1 SGHNT and CDR2 YENEEA. The junction had 13 bases not matched to a gene; V was cut back by 3 bases and J by 8 bases. Here the CDR3 DNA reads TGTGCCAGCAGCTTCTCCGGGACTACTCGTGGGGACATTCAGTACTTC. This codes for CASSFSGTTRGDIQYF.

The chain recombines TRBV7-8 with TRBJ2-7, with 9 bases that match TRBD1. V was clipped by 1 base and J by 2 bases; unmatched bases: 12. This CDR3 comprises 18 residues. CDR1 is SGHVS, CDR2 FQNEAQ, per germline. CDR3 sequence (DNA): TGTGCCAGCAGCTTAGTTCCCGGCGGGACAGGGAGTACCTACGAGCAGTACGTC. Residues: CASSLVPGGTGSTYEQYV.

This clone has only a few counts. This chain connects TRBV9 to TRBJ2-1, with no clear D. The CDR3 contains 13 residues. Germline values: CDR1 SGDLS, CDR2 YYNGEE. Trimming removed 0 bases from V and 8 bases from J, with 9 bases in between. This CDR3 is CASSVGYADEQFF. Written as DNA, the CDR3 is TGTGCCAGCAGCGTAGGCTACGCTGATGAGCAGTTCTTC.

The chain has TRBV5-5 and TRBJ1-2; 7 bases align to TRBD1. Unmatched junction bases numbered 20, after V lost 9 bases and J lost 6 bases. This CDR3 contains 16 residues. Per germline, CDR1 SGHKS and CDR2 YYEKEE (reference sequence). CDR3 sequence: CATAEYTGEVANGYTF. Written as DNA, the CDR3 is TGTGCCACTGCAGAATACACAGGGGAGGTAGCGAATGGCTACACCTTC.

V usage is TRBV5-1 and J usage is TRBJ1-1; D unresolved. Looked up from germline, CDR1 is SGHRS and CDR2 is YFSETQ. Trimming took 6 bases from V and 2 from J, leaving 14 bases between them. CDR3 length equals 14 residues. The CDR3 bases are TGCGCCAGCACCCGCGGCGGGCTCAACACTGAAGCTTTCTTT. It is translated as CASTRGGLNTEAFF.

The chain recombines TRBV2 with TRBJ1-6, with TRBD1 matching 8 bases. Germline V lookup: CDR1 SNHLY, CDR2 FYNNEI. Trimming took 8 bases from V and 5 from J; bases not matched to a gene: 5. The CDR3 contains 14 residues. CDR3 residues: CASQRDRNNSPLHF. Here the CDR3 DNA reads TGTGCCAGCCAACGGGACAGGAATAATTCACCCCTCCACTTT.

This clone was observed a handful of times. V usage is TRBV9 and J usage is TRBJ2-5; tentative D call: TRBD2 (6 bases). The CDR3 runs to 14 residues. V was cut by 2 bases and J by 5 bases, with 13 bases left in between. Germline V lookup: CDR1 SGDLS, CDR2 YYNGEE. This chain's CDR3 is CASSVGAGGETQYF. The CDR3 coding sequence is TGTGCCAGCAGCGTTGGAGCTGGAGGGGAGACCCAGTACTTC.

The rearrangement links TRBV5-1 to TRBJ2-7; 9 positions match TRBD1. Losses at the gene ends were 2 bases for V and 5 bases for J; bases not matched to a gene: 5. The CDR3 sequence is 14 residues long. Germline V lookup: CDR1 SGHRS, CDR2 YFSETQ. The DNA of the CDR3 is TGCGCCAGCAGCTTCGGGACAGGGACCCACGAGCAGTACGTC. Translating gives CASSFGTGTHEQYV.

This clone came up a few times. The chain uses TRBV11-2 and TRBJ2-1; 13 nucleotides match TRBD2. Looked up from germline, CDR1 is SGHAT and CDR2 is FQNNGV. J was trimmed by 9 bases and V by 1 base; bases with no gene match: 6. The CDR3 covers 16 residues. The CDR3 sequence: CASSLARGLAGREQFF. Here the CDR3 DNA reads TGTGCCAGCAGCTTAGCCAGGGGACTAGCGGGACGTGAGCAGTTCTTC.